This record covers a single T cell receptor (beta chain). Germline CDR1 and CDR2: SEHNR and FQNEAQ (reference sequence). With V trimmed by 1 base and J by 5 bases, 2 bases remained unmatched. This CDR3 spans 15 amino acids. This record belongs to a study of blood T cell repertoires in COVID-19. TCRdb keeps only in-frame clones here, not all; method: immunoSEQ multiplex PCR. The sample contains 55,000 to 85,000 clones, 90% of which appear only once. Sequencing used peripheral blood. The clonotype comes from a woman aged 18-35 years with acute or convalescent COVID-19. The chain recombines TRBV7-9 with TRBJ2-5, with 12 nucleotides matching TRBD2. CDR3 sequence: CASSLGLAGAETQYF. For the CDR3, the DNA is TGTGCCAGCAGCTTAGGACTAGCGGGAGCCGAGACCCAGTACTTC.